This T cell receptor beta chain was obtained from a study of blood T cell repertoires in COVID-19. Study overall: The United States, Italy and Spain supplied acute and convalescent COVID-19 samples.

Profiling relied on immunoSEQ multiplex PCR, and the TCRdb table lists in-frame clones only, not all of them. The table includes about 300,000 clones, 80% to 95% detected once. This CDR3 comprises 16 residues. Trimming cost V 4 bases and J 8 bases; bases outside gene matches: 12. CDR1 MDHEN and CDR2 SYDVKM come from the germline V gene. Grouping used clinical history reported by participants in a survey and questionnaire. This chain uses TRBV28 with TRBJ1-4; the match to TRBD1 covers 8 bases. The specimen sequenced was PBMCs or T cells enriched from blood (not recorded which). The clonotype originates from a woman in her twenties or thirties who had recovered from COVID-19. The CDR3, as DNA: TGTGCCAGCAGTTCCTCAATGACAGGGGAGTGGGAAAAACTGTTTTTT. Encoded protein: CASSSSMTGEWEKLFF.